This T cell receptor beta chain is drawn from a study of T cell clusters in autoimmune cytopenias. For the study at large: Per sample, median TRB depth was 51,575 reads, yielding a median roughly 2,000 distinct clonotypes.

TRB rearrangements were amplified by touch-down multiplex PCR with mixed TRB-A/B primers. TCRdb processed the multiplex PCR reads again and assigns one entry to each CDR3 protein, with no DNA. The sample data list some 6,900 distinct CDR3 sequences. TRB amplification used 200 to 250 ng of peripheral blood genomic DNA. The length of the CDR3 is 14 residues. CDR1 is SGHNT and CDR2 is YYREEE in the germline V gene (reference sequence). These data are also associated with another study on T cell repertoires in aging, cancer and after chemotherapy. That publication notes: Clear clonal overlap appeared across healthy donor samples taken over several months to years. Age-matched healthy donors had significantly more diverse, less clonal blood TCR repertoires than untreated cancer patients.

The specimen was peripheral blood. The receptor was derived from a human donor in good health. This chain uses TRBV5-4 with TRBJ1-2; lacking DNA, the TRBD1 call made by TCRdb goes unchecked. Here the CDR3 reads CASSLKTGSYGYTF. Together with reference TRBV5-4 and TRBJ1-2, the CDR3 gives the full variable domain: ETGVTQSPTHLIKTRGQQVTLRCSSQSGHNTVSWYQQALGQGPQFIFQYYREEENGRGNFPPRFSGLQFPNYSSELNVNALELDDSALYLCASSLKTGSYGYTFGSGTRLTVV.